This TCR beta chain is drawn from a study of T cell responses to AZD1222 COVID-19 vaccine (dated by TCRdb to the early 2020s). In terms of the full investigation: TCR sequencing was performed for over 230 trial participants, of whom around 200 were given two doses of AZD1222 and approximately 26 were given two doses of MenACWY control vaccine. Trial participants were enrolled into age subgroups of 18-55, 56-69 and 70-plus years, which contained about 150, 28 and 57 TCR-sequenced participants, respectively. Beyond this particular receptor, the publication reports: Spike-specific TCR breadth and depth rose significantly after two AZD1222 doses compared with day 0 and with MenACWY recipients. Because no day 14 peak-response samples were available, the repertoires could be characterized only after the peak T cell response. Conclusions about previously exposed vaccinees were limited because only six AZD1222 recipients were SARS-CoV-2 seropositive at baseline. Nearly half of unique spike-specific TCRs reportedly recognized epitopes outside regions mutated in the B.1.351 and B.1.1.7 variants. Most participants were white British and females outnumbered males, and the authors suggested that clonal diversity may have been underestimated. The 56-69-year group was small, and its depth increase did not reach significance, likely because of low power. CD4 TCRs associated with the vaccine covered the entire spike protein, and the dominant responses were in regions 160-218 and 743-854.

Turning to this clone: The clone's antigen remains unknown. Base qualities are not provided; no much larger clone lies one nucleotide away.

The CDR3 measures 18 amino acids from cysteine to phenylalanine. Only the CDR3 part of the read is kept: 54 bases, read in frame from the first base. V is pared back by 3 bases and J by 7 bases, with 24 bases lying between the germline termini. The germline V gene supplies CDR1 SGHVS and CDR2 FQNEAQ. The CDR3 regions of human TCRbeta chains were analyzed by immunosequencing. Per the original workflow: TCRs in the repertoires were compared against a reference library of SARS-CoV-2-specific TCRs that had been generated with the MIRA antigen-specificity platform. Breadth meant the fraction of unique TCRs that were SARS-CoV-2-associated, whereas depth meant the fraction of total T cells that were SARS-CoV-2-associated. Using the MIRA data, each spike-specific TCR was assigned both to the spike region to which the TCR was reactive and to a CD4 or CD8 class. Log10-transformed breadth and depth values were compared by one-way ANOVA with Sidak's multiple comparisons tests. As stored in TCRdb, this immuneACCESS dataset retains in-frame rearrangements with V and J assigned. A fraction of the clones does not appear; measured against another copy, unresolved V genes explain less than half of the discrepancy, and the remainder lacks a known reason. The DNA gave D and trimming, while V, J and clone size come from that table. The sample yields roughly 150,000 clones; around 94% were counted once. In total, the top ten clones hold about 10% of the sample.

The time point label, as the study defines it: about 28 days (+/-7) after the second vaccine dose. AZD1222 recipients whose second dose came at about 4 weeks and those whose second dose came at about 12 weeks were combined into one group, since spike-specific TCR depth and breadth did not differ between the two schedules. Vaccinee samples were obtained from the UK trials COV001 and COV002, which included a single-blind randomized controlled phase 2/3 trial of AZD1222 (ChAdOx1 nCoV-19) in healthy adults. Trial participant PBMC samples were collected at day 0 and day 28 after the second dose for TCRbeta chain sequencing.

This material consisted of peripheral blood, taken 28 days after the second AZD1222 dose. This clonotype was sampled from an adult who received the AZD1222 COVID-19 vaccine. The V and J genes are TRBV7-8 and TRBJ2-2, with an unclear D gene assignment. The CDR3 here reads CASSFTPGQIELLGELFF. The nucleotides read TGTGCCAGCAGCTTTACCCCCGGTCAGATAGAGCTCCTCGGGGAGCTGTTTTTT.